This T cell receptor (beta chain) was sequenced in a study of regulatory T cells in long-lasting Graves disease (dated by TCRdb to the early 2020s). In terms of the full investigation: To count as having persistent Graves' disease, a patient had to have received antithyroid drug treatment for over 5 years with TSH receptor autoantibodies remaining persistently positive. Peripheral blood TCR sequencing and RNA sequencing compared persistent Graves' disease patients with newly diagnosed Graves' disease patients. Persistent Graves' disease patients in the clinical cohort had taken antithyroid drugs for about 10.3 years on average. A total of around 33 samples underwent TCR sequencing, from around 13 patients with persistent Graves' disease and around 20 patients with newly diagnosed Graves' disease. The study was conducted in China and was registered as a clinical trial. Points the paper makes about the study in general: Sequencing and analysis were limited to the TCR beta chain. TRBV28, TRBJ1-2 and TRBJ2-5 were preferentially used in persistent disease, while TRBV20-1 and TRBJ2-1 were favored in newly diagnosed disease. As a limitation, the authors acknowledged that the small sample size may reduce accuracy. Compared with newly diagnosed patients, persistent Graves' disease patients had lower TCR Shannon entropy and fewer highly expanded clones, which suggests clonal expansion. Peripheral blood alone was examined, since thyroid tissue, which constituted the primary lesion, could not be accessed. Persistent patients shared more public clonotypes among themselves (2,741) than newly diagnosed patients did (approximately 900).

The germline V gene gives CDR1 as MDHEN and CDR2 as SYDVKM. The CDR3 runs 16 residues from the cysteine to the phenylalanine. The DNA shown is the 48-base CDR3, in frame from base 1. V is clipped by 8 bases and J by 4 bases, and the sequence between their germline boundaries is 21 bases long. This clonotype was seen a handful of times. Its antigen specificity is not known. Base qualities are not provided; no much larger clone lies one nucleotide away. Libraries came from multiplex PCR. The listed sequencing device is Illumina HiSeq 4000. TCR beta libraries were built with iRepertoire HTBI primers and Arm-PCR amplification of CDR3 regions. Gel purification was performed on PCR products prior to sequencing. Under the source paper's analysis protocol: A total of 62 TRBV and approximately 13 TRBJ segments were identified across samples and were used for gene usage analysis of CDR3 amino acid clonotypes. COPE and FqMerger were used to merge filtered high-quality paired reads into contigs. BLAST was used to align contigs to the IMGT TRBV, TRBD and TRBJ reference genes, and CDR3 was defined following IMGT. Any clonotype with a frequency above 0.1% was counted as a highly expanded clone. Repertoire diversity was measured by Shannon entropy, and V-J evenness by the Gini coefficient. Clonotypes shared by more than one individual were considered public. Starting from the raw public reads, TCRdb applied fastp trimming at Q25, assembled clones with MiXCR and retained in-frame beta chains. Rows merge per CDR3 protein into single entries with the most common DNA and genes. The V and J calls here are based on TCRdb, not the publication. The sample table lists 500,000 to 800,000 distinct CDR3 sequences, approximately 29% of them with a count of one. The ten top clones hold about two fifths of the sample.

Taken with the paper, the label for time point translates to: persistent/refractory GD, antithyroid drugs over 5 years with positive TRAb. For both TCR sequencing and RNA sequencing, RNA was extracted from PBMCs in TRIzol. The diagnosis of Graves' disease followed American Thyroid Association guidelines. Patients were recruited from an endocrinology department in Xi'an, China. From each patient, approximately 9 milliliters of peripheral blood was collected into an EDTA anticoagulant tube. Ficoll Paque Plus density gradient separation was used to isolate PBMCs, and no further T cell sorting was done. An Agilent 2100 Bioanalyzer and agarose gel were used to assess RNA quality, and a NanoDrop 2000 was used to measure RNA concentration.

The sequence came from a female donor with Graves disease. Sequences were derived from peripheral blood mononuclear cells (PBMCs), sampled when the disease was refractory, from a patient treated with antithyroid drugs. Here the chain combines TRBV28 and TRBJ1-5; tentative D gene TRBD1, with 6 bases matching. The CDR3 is CASAGTLSPSNQPQHF. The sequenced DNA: TGTGCCAGCGCGGGGACACTATCCCCTTCTAATCAGCCCCAGCATTTT. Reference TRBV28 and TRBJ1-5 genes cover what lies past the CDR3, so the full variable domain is DVKVTQSSRYLVKRTGEKVFLECVQDMDHENMFWYRQDPGLGLRLIYFSYDVKMKEKGDIPEGYSVSREKKERFSLILESASTNQTSMYLCASAGTLSPSNQPQHFGDGTRLSIL.